This T cell receptor beta chain came from a study of T-cell reconstitution after alpha-beta-depleted transplantation in children. General study results and limits: Alpha-beta T cells present about two months after transplant were reported to originate from several hundred expanded graft clones. At the one-year point after transplant, T-cell counts and TCRbeta diversity were found to come mostly from T cells that had been newly produced.

This clonotype was seen ten or more times. Its antigen is not known. Preparation of the TCRbeta library used unique molecular identifiers. TCRdb itself ran the PCR reads through MiXCR, one entry per CDR3 protein. Counted here are hundreds of thousands of distinct CDR3 sequences, 10% to 15% occurring once; the ten biggest clones make up around 2%. The specimen was PBMCs, mostly from graft donor cells, collected 360 days after TCRalphabeta/CD19-depleted stem cell transplant. The receptor's source is a male patient younger than 18 who had a stem cell transplant for acute myeloid leukemia, so the T cells may come from the graft donor.

The CDR3 loop reads CASTKGLAGALYEQFF. CDR3 nucleotide sequence: TGTGCCAGCACAAAGGGACTAGCGGGAGCTCTCTATGAGCAGTTCTTC. This chain links TRBV28 with TRBJ2-1, with 14 bases identical to TRBD2. The length of the CDR3 is 16 residues. Per the germline V gene, CDR1 is MDHEN and CDR2 is SYDVKM. Trimming took 7 bases from V and 8 from J; bases not matched to a gene: 10.